Following are 18 T cell receptor beta chains from one sample sequenced in a study of cytomegalovirus exposure and HLA in healthy donors. The PCR employed 60 Vbeta primers together with 13 Jbeta primers. The data were produced by immunoSEQ multiplex PCR, yet TCRdb's version contains in-frame clones alone and is incomplete. Here the sample spans roughly 150,000 clones, 75% being singletons. Material: PBMCs. These receptors were collected from a man aged 18 to 29 in good health and CMV-seropositive.

Only one count was recorded for this clone. This sequence joins TRBV5-1 and TRBJ2-1; 10 nucleotides match TRBD2. Per the germline V gene, CDR1 is SGHRS and CDR2 is YFSETQ. V was pared by 4 bases and J by 0 bases, with 16 bases of the junction left unmatched. CDR3 length: 20 amino acids. In DNA form, the CDR3 reads TGCGCCAGCAGCCCGGAACTAGCGGGACTGGGGTTTCCCTCCTACAATGAGCAGTTCTTC. The encoded protein is CASSPELAGLGFPSYNEQFF.

This clone occurred a few times. V usage is TRBV7-9 and J usage is TRBJ2-7; D may be TRBD2 (6 bases). Trimming left V 2 bases short and J 7 bases short, with 12 bases between. CDR3 length: 13 residues. Germline values: CDR1 SEHNR, CDR2 FQNEAQ (reference sequence). The CDR3 region is CASSLLRDSEQYF. The CDR3 nucleotides read TGTGCCAGCAGCTTATTAAGGGACTCTGAGCAGTACTTC.

V is TRBV14 and J is TRBJ2-1; D not certain. The V gene lost 1 base and the J gene lost 12 bases, with 13 bases spanning the gap. The CDR3 totals 13 residues. Germline values: CDR1 SGHDN, CDR2 FVKESK. The CDR3 coding sequence is TGTGCCAGCAGCCAAGTAGTGGATAGGAGGCAGTTCTTC. Translated, it gives CASSQVVDRRQFF.

V usage is TRBV28 and J usage is TRBJ2-6; perhaps TRBD2 as D (5 bases). CDR3 length: 15 residues. V lost 2 bases, J lost 3 bases, and 8 bases lay in between. Germline V lookup: CDR1 MDHEN, CDR2 SYDVKM. This CDR3 is CASSLSGSGANVLTF. Written as DNA, the CDR3 is TGTGCCAGCAGTTTAAGCGGAAGTGGGGCCAACGTCCTGACTTTC.

V and J are TRBV19 and TRBJ2-3; tentatively, D is TRBD1 (6 bases). The V and J ends lost 5 bases and 9 bases respectively, with 18 bases between them. CDR3 length equals 14 residues. Looked up from germline, CDR1 is LNHDA and CDR2 is SQIVND (reference sequence). The CDR3 spells CASSPETRGLTQYF. The CDR3 region has the DNA TGTGCCAGTAGTCCCGAAACCAGGGGTTTAACGCAGTATTTT.

This clone was seen a single time. The CDR3 loop reads CASSRQGDFQETQYF. Here the CDR3 DNA reads TGTGCCAGCAGTAGACAAGGGGACTTCCAAGAGACCCAGTACTTC. The V and J genes are TRBV2 and TRBJ2-5, with D perhaps TRBD2 (6 bases). The germline V and J ends were trimmed by 5 bases and 1 base, with 14 bases remaining between them. CDR1 is SNHLY, CDR2 FYNNEI, per germline. This CDR3 spans 15 amino acids.

This chain uses TRBV28 with TRBJ2-1; 11 bases fit TRBD2. J lost 5 bases, V lost 4 bases, and 10 bases had no gene match. Germline loops: CDR1 MDHEN, CDR2 SYDVKM. The CDR3 sequence is 17 residues long. CDR3 in amino acids: CASSYALTSGRDNEQFF. Written as DNA, the CDR3 is TGTGCCAGCAGTTATGCCCTCACTAGCGGGAGAGACAATGAGCAGTTCTTC.

The V and J genes are TRBV7-9 and TRBJ2-5; 10 bases map to TRBD1. Per the germline V gene, CDR1 is SEHNR and CDR2 is FQNEAQ (reference sequence). The CDR3 totals 15 residues. Trimming at V came to 4 bases and at J to 5 bases, leaving 7 bases not matched to a gene. CDR3 sequence reads: CASSSKTGGAETQYF. CDR3 DNA: TGTGCCAGCAGCTCCAAGACAGGGGGCGCGGAGACCCAGTACTTC.

The count of this clone is one. V gene TRBV2 combines with J gene TRBJ2-7, with a possible D match to TRBD1 (5 bases). Germline values: CDR1 SNHLY, CDR2 FYNNEI. The CDR3 has 12 residues. V lost 10 bases, J lost 0 bases, and 10 bases lay in between. CDR3 coding DNA: TGTGCCAACGGCAGGGACTCCTACGAGCAGTACTTC. Amino acid sequence: CANGRDSYEQYF.

This sequence joins TRBV5-8 and TRBJ1-5; TRBD1 agrees at 8 bases. The CDR3 has 18 amino acids. V trimming: 0 bases; J trimming: 1 base; junction bases outside the gene matches: 9. Germline V gene data show CDR1 as SGHTS and CDR2 as YDEGEE. Written as DNA, the CDR3 is TGTGCCAGCAGCTTGGTTTTTGCAGGGGGCAAGAGCAATCAGCCCCAGCATTTT. Encoded protein: CASSLVFAGGKSNQPQHF.

This chain links TRBV9 with TRBJ1-1, with a weak D call TRBD1 (5 bases). The CDR3 contains 14 residues. Between the trimmed V and J ends, which lost 0 bases and 8 bases, there was a span of 14 bases. Looked up from germline, CDR1 is SGDLS and CDR2 is YYNGEE. The CDR3 is CASSVEWGDGEAFF. The CDR3 DNA sequence: TGTGCCAGCAGCGTAGAATGGGGGGACGGGGAAGCTTTCTTT.

J is TRBJ2-5 and V is TRBV2; D is perhaps TRBD1 (7 bases). Germline V gene data show CDR1 as SNHLY and CDR2 as FYNNEI. V was cut by 7 bases and J by 5 bases, with 14 bases left in between. This CDR3 has 13 amino acids. CDR3 protein: CASIEQGRETQYF. DNA for the CDR3: TGTGCCAGCATAGAACAGGGGAGGGAGACCCAGTACTTC.

V gene TRBV5-1 combines with J gene TRBJ1-5; 7 bases fit TRBD1. With V trimmed by 4 bases and J by 7 bases, 5 bases remained unmatched. The CDR3 has 13 residues. In germline, CDR1 is SGHRS, CDR2 YFSETQ. The CDR3 here is CASSRGQGQPQHF. CDR3 bases: TGCGCCAGCAGCAGGGGGCAGGGGCAGCCCCAGCATTTT.

V and J are TRBV27 and TRBJ2-2; no clear D. Germline V gene data show CDR1 as MNHEY and CDR2 as SMNVEV (reference sequence). V was trimmed by 5 bases and J by 2 bases, leaving 12 bases between them. This CDR3 has 15 amino acids. Here the CDR3 DNA reads TGTGCCAGCAGTACTATGATCGGTAACACCGGGGAGCTGTTTTTT. It is translated as CASSTMIGNTGELFF.

This chain joins TRBV27 and TRBJ2-3; 7 bases match TRBD2. Germline V lookup: CDR1 MNHEY, CDR2 SMNVEV (reference sequence). The CDR3 extends over 11 amino acids. V was clipped by 5 bases and J by 14 bases; unmatched bases: 7. In DNA form, the CDR3 reads TGTGCCAGCAGTGGCGGGAGAGTTCCGTATTTT. Its translation is CASSGGRVPYF.

The genes are TRBV28 and TRBJ2-5; the match to TRBD2 covers 8 bases. This CDR3 region has 15 residues. Trimming removed 5 bases from V and 5 bases from J; junction bases left unmatched: 10. CDR1 is MDHEN and CDR2 is SYDVKM in the germline V gene. Written as DNA, the CDR3 is TGTGCCAGCAGTCCCCCAGCGGGAGTAAGGGAGACCCAGTACTTC. Its protein is CASSPPAGVRETQYF.

The chain combines TRBV7-3 with TRBJ2-3; weak D call: TRBD2 (5 bases). CDR1 and CDR2 (germline): SGHTA, FQGTGA. The CDR3 is 15 amino acids. Trimming cost V 4 bases and J 2 bases, with 13 bases left between them. CDR3 nucleotide sequence: TGTGCCAGCAGCTCCAGCCGAGGGAACACAGATACGCAGTATTTT. The encoded protein is CASSSSRGNTDTQYF.

V is TRBV28 and J is TRBJ2-1; 9 positions match TRBD2. Germline CDR1 and CDR2: MDHEN and SYDVKM. This CDR3 spans 16 amino acids. Trimming removed 2 bases from V and 2 bases from J; junction bases left unmatched: 4. In DNA form, the CDR3 reads TGTGCCAGCAGTTTAGGTCTAGCGGGGCCCTACAATGAGCAGTTCTTC. This sequence encodes CASSLGLAGPYNEQFF.